This T cell receptor beta chain was recorded in a study of blood T cells in healthy people across ages. Findings and caveats of the study: A strong correlation was found between TCR beta diversity and the percentage of naive T cells.

Each of the donors had roughly 9.1 milliliters of peripheral blood drawn into EDTA-treated Vacutainer tubes. Looked up from germline, CDR1 is DFQATT and CDR2 is SNEGSKA (reference sequence). V lost 5 bases and J lost 8; bases outside the gene matches: 15. The CDR3 spans 16 residues. It was with a sample-barcoded 5' primer and a J-beta primer mix that a second PCR of roughly 7 to 12 cycles was run. Using its own MiXCR run on the 5' RACE reads, TCRdb lists one record per CDR3 protein. Here the sample spans about 1 million distinct CDR3 sequences, more than 40% being singletons. Details on this clonotype: Its matching antigen is unknown.

The chain employs TRBV20-1 and TRBJ2-1; TRBD2 matches 10 bases. What was sequenced was blood. This sequence was found in a woman in her sixties or seventies in good health. CDR3 in amino acids: CSASTGTSAFTDEQFF. DNA of the CDR3: TGCAGTGCTTCCACCGGGACTAGCGCATTCACGGATGAGCAGTTCTTC.